The next 21 T cell receptor beta chains were all read from a single sample in a study of CD8+ T cells in alopecia areata. Extraction and reverse transcription of RNA yielded cDNA as the sequencing template. Repertoires were generated with immunoSEQ multiplex PCR, while TCRdb's copy carries only in-frame clones and drops some. The sample gives 110,000 to 150,000 clones, roughly three fifths of which show up once; under 6.5% is in the top ten. This specimen consisted of CD4+ T cells sorted from blood, obtained at week 0. The receptors derive from a human donor with alopecia areata.

This chain links TRBV5-1 with TRBJ2-2; maybe TRBD2 (6 bases). Germline V gene data show CDR1 as SGHRS and CDR2 as YFSETQ. CDR3 length: 15 amino acids. V was trimmed by 4 bases and J by 2 bases, leaving 12 bases between them. The CDR3 coding sequence is TGCGCCAGCAGCCTCTACGCGGGAAACACCGGGGAGCTGTTTTTT. Its translation: CASSLYAGNTGELFF.

The J gene is TRBJ1-5, the V gene TRBV6-6, with TRBD1 identical over 9 bases. From germline, CDR1 is MNHNY and CDR2 SVGAGI (reference sequence). CDR3 length equals 13 residues. V was clipped by 11 bases and J by 3 bases; unmatched bases: 5. The CDR3 protein is CAAGQGLNQPQHF. The CDR3, as DNA: TGTGCCGCCGGACAGGGGCTCAATCAGCCCCAGCATTTT.

The V and J genes are TRBV7-9 and TRBJ1-2; D is perhaps TRBD1 (6 bases). This CDR3 has 14 residues. V lost 5 bases and J 4 bases, leaving 14 bases between the germline ends. The germline CDR1 and CDR2 sequences are SEHNR and FQNEAQ (reference sequence). The CDR3: CASSPRTALYGYTF. CDR3 nucleotides: TGTGCCAGCAGCCCCCGGACAGCGCTCTATGGCTACACCTTC.

This clone was observed once. This sequence joins TRBV7-2 and TRBJ2-7; D is tentatively TRBD1 or TRBD2 (5 bases each). V was clipped by 5 bases and J by 5 bases, with 16 bases between them. The CDR3 has 14 residues. Germline V CDR1 and CDR2: SGHTA, FQGNSA. The CDR3 DNA is TGTGCCAGCAGCCGTGGGGGTAGGGTCCACGAGCAGTACTTC. Its translation is CASSRGGRVHEQYF.

CDR3 loop: CASSRGQNNSPLHF. CDR3 nucleotide sequence: TGTGCCAGCAGCCGTGGACAGAATAATTCACCCCTCCACTTT. The chain joins TRBV7-9 to TRBJ1-6, with D maybe TRBD1 (6 bases). From germline, CDR1 is SEHNR and CDR2 FQNEAQ (reference sequence). V lost 5 bases and J lost 5, with 10 bases in between. The CDR3 has 14 amino acids.

Of note for this clone: A junction end diverges from the germline sequence, so it may reflect a read error. The J gene is TRBJ2-7, the V gene TRBV5-4, with D possibly TRBD1 on 5 matching bases. CDR1 is SGHNT, CDR2 YYREEE, per germline (reference sequence). CDR3 length: 15 amino acids. The CDR3 here is CASSRRTPAPYEEYF. DNA of the CDR3: TGTGCCAGCAGCAGGCGGACACCTGCCCCCTACGAGGAGTACTTC.

This clone has just one count. The CDR3, as DNA: TGTGCCAGCAGTTCCGGGACAGGGGATGAAAAACTGTTTTTT. It translates to CASSSGTGDEKLFF. The chain uses TRBV5-6 and TRBJ1-4; 10 bases are a match to TRBD1. Germline V gives CDR1 SGHDT, CDR2 YYEEEE. This CDR3 is 14 amino acids long. The V gene end was trimmed by 5 bases and the J gene end by 6 bases; junction bases not matched to a gene: 4.

This clone was picked up a small number of times. This rearrangement joins TRBV5-6 to TRBJ2-3; D call uncertain. The CDR3 covers 16 residues. Deletions cut 4 bases from V and 2 bases from J, with 17 bases between. The germline V gene encodes CDR1 SGHDT and CDR2 YYEEEE. The CDR3 here is CASSPPLARYTDTQYF. In DNA, the CDR3 is TGTGCCAGCAGCCCACCTTTGGCTAGGTACACAGATACGCAGTATTTT.

The CDR3 here is CAISEYSQTSPLHF. CDR3 sequence (DNA): TGTGCCATCAGTGAGTACAGTCAGACTTCACCCCTCCACTTT. The chain has TRBV10-3 and TRBJ1-6, with no clear D. CDR3 length: 14 residues. V lost 1 base, J lost 9 bases, and 10 bases lay in between. Germline CDR1 and CDR2: ENHRY and SYGVKD.

The V and J genes are TRBV6-5 and TRBJ1-5; TRBD1 is a possible D gene (5 bases). The CDR3 covers 15 residues. The germline CDR1 and CDR2 sequences are MNHEY and SVGAGI. Trimming took off 5 bases at V and 1 base at J, with 12 bases between the two ends. The CDR3, as DNA: TGTGCCAGCAGTCGGGACCCGGGGAGCAATCAGCCCCAGCATTTT. Residues: CASSRDPGSNQPQHF.

This rearrangement joins TRBV30 to TRBJ1-5; TRBD1 might be the D (6 bases). The germline V gene encodes CDR1 GTSNPN and CDR2 SVGIG (reference sequence). The CDR3 consists of 14 residues. V was clipped by 4 bases and J by 2 bases, with 12 bases between them. CDR3: CAWNGGLGNQPQHF. The CDR3 bases are TGTGCCTGGAATGGGGGGCTTGGCAATCAGCCCCAGCATTTT.

CDR3 in DNA: TGTGCCAGCAGCCAAGAAGGCGGACTAGCGGGGAAGGGTACGCAGTATTTT. This codes for CASSQEGGLAGKGTQYF. The chain has TRBV4-2 and TRBJ2-3, with 12 bases lining up with TRBD2. V lost 0 bases and J lost 8; bases outside the gene matches: 9. In germline, CDR1 is LGHNA, CDR2 YNFKEQ. The CDR3 runs to 17 residues.

V usage is TRBV7-2 and J usage is TRBJ1-4; a weak D match, TRBD1 (5 bases). The CDR3 spans 15 residues. V lost 1 base, J lost 2 bases, and 8 bases lay in between. CDR1 is SGHTA, CDR2 FQGNSA, per germline. For the CDR3, the DNA is TGTGCCAGCAGCTTAGGGGGACGGACTAATGAAAAACTGTTTTTT. The encoded protein is CASSLGGRTNEKLFF. The variable domain in full, with the rest retrieved from reference TRBV7-2 and TRBJ1-4, is GAGVSQSPSNKVTEKGKDVELRCDPISGHTALYWYRQSLGQGLEFLIYFQGNSAPDKSGLPSDRFSAERTGGSVSTLTIQRTQQEDSAVYLCASSLGGRTNEKLFFGSGTQLSVL.

The chain is built from TRBV6-1 and TRBJ1-1; 9 positions match TRBD1. The V gene's germline CDR1 is MNHNS and CDR2 SASEGT. Trimming removed 5 bases from V and 6 bases from J; junction bases left unmatched: 10. This CDR3 is 15 amino acids long. The CDR3 sequence: CASSLLGQGLAEAFF. CDR3 bases: TGTGCCAGCAGTTTACTCGGACAGGGGCTAGCTGAAGCTTTCTTT.

The chain joins TRBV2 to TRBJ2-3; D is perhaps TRBD1 or TRBD2 (5 bases each). The V end lost 2 bases, the J end lost 3 bases, and 12 bases lay between the germline ends. The CDR3 spans 15 residues. The V gene's germline CDR1 is SNHLY and CDR2 FYNNEI. The CDR3: CASSEWGGPTDTQYF. The CDR3 DNA is TGTGCCAGCAGTGAATGGGGCGGGCCAACAGATACGCAGTATTTT. Looking up the rest from reference TRBV2 and TRBJ2-3 gives the full variable domain: EPEVTQTPSHQVTQMGQEVILRCVPISNHLYFYWYRQILGQKVEFLVSFYNNEISEKSEIFDDQFSVERPDGSNFTLKIRSTKLEDSAMYFCASSEWGGPTDTQYFGPGTRLTVL.

The V call is TRBV29-1, the J call TRBJ1-2, with D unresolved. Germline V gene data show CDR1 as SQVTM and CDR2 as ANQGSEA. Trimming cost V 6 bases and J 8 bases, with 13 bases left between them. CDR3 length: 11 residues. The chain's CDR3 is CSVHKTSGYTF. The CDR3 bases are TGCAGCGTACACAAGACAAGCGGCTACACCTTC. Combining the CDR3 with reference TRBV29-1 and TRBJ1-2 gives the whole variable domain SAVISQKPSRDICQRGTSLTIQCQVDSQVTMMFWYRQQPGQSLTLIATANQGSEATYESGFVIDKFPISRPNLTFSTLTVSNMSPEDSSIYLCSVHKTSGYTFGSGTRLTVV.

The sample holds one count of this clone. The chain carries TRBV27 and TRBJ2-7; D is perhaps TRBD1 or TRBD2 (5 bases each). This CDR3 comprises 16 residues. From germline, CDR1 is MNHEY and CDR2 SMNVEV (reference sequence). Trimming took 8 bases from V and 3 from J, leaving 23 bases between them. The CDR3 region is CASSTILTGAGYEQYF. The CDR3 DNA reads TGTGCCAGCTCCACCATCCTTACTGGGGCGGGCTACGAGCAGTACTTC.

The gene calls are TRBV2 and TRBJ1-6; no clear D gene. From germline, CDR1 is SNHLY and CDR2 FYNNEI. V lost 6 bases, J lost 9 bases, and 6 bases lay in between. CDR3 length equals 11 residues. The DNA of the CDR3 is TGTGCCAGCAGGGGGAGTTCACCCCTCCACTTT. Its translation is CASRGSSPLHF. Full variable domain (outside the CDR3, taken from reference TRBV2 and TRBJ1-6): EPEVTQTPSHQVTQMGQEVILRCVPISNHLYFYWYRQILGQKVEFLVSFYNNEISEKSEIFDDQFSVERPDGSNFTLKIRSTKLEDSAMYFCASRGSSPLHFGNGTRLTVT.

The chain has TRBV18 and TRBJ1-2; D ambiguous. The CDR3 has 13 amino acids. The V end was cut by 2 bases, the J end by 3 bases, with 7 bases between. Per germline, CDR1 KGHSH and CDR2 LQKENI. Written as DNA, the CDR3 is TGTGCCAGCTCACCAAGCAGAGACTATGGCTACACCTTC. Protein: CASSPSRDYGYTF.

The V gene is TRBV30, the J gene TRBJ2-7; D is unclear. The CDR3 covers 12 residues. The germline V gene has CDR1 GTSNPN and CDR2 SVGIG (reference sequence). V was shortened by 2 bases and J by 7 bases, with 12 bases between the two germline ends. CDR3 sequence: CAWSLGSGEQYF. CDR3 bases: TGTGCCTGGAGTCTAGGCTCTGGGGAGCAGTACTTC.

The chain joins TRBV5-1 to TRBJ2-4; D is ambiguous. Looked up from germline, CDR1 is SGHRS and CDR2 is YFSETQ. The V end lost 2 bases, the J end lost 1 base, and 13 bases lay between the germline ends. The CDR3 sequence is 16 residues long. CDR3 DNA: TGCGCCAGCAGCTTTGGCGGCCCCATTGCCAAAAACATTCAGTACTTC. This sequence encodes CASSFGGPIAKNIQYF. The full variable domain, completed using reference TRBV5-1 and TRBJ2-4, is KAGVTQTPRYLIKTRGQQVTLSCSPISGHRSVSWYQQTPGQGLQFLFEYFSETQRNKGNFPGRFSGRQFSNSRSEMNVSTLELGDSALYLCASSFGGPIAKNIQYFGAGTRLSVL.